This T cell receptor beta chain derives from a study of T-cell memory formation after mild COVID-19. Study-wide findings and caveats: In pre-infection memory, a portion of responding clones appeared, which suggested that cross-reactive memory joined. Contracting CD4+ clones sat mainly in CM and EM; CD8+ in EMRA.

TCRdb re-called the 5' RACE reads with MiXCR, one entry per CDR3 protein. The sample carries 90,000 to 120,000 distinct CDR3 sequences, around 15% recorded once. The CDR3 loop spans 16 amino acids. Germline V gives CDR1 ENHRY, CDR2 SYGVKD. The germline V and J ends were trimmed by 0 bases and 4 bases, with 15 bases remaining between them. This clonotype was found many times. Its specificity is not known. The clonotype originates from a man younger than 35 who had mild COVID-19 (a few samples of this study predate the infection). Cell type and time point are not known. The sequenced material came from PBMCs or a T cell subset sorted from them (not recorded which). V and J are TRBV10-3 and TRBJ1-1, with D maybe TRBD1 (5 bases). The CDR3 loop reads CAISESRQGGGTEAFF. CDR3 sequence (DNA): TGTGCCATCAGTGAGTCGAGGCAGGGCGGAGGCACTGAAGCTTTCTTT.